This note documents a single TCR beta chain sequence. This clone was counted only a few times. The antigen it recognizes is unknown. No base-level quality is on record; no much larger clone is a single base apart. The sample carries other DNA sequences with the same CDR3. V is trimmed back by 0 bases and J by 4 bases, and the junction contains 3 bases that no gene match accounts for. Its CDR3 holds 14 amino acids, cysteine through phenylalanine. Only the CDR3 region is kept as DNA, spanning 42 bases read in frame from base 1. Based on the germline V gene, the CDR1 and CDR2 sequences are SGDLS and YYNGEE. Receptors were amplified or captured by the immunoSEQ multiplex PCR assay. For the multiplex PCR, a mixture combining 60 forward primers for TCR Vbeta segments and 13 reverse primers for TCR Jbeta segments was used. Amplification of the CDR3 region of rearranged TCR beta genes was performed with a multiplex PCR assay on genomic DNA. On the Illumina HiSeq System, the amplified TCR beta libraries were sequenced as 87-base-pair reads. On the study's bioinformatics: In a later analysis, roughly 80 million unique TCR beta chains were counted across the 500 to 850 repertoires, and roughly 10 million of these chains were shared by at least two donors. A nearest-neighbor algorithm error-corrected the raw reads and collapsed the reads into unique sequences, merging closely related sequences to remove PCR and sequencing errors. V, D and J gene segments were assigned by aligning CDR3 sequences to IMGT reference sequences. For a sequence to be retained, a match of at least six nucleotides was required to both a V gene segment and a J gene segment. Rearrangements were classified as productive when the CDR3 lacked stop codons and remained in frame with V and J, and all other rearrangements were classified as non-productive. CDR3 was defined by IMGT convention, running from the second conserved V-encoded cysteine to the conserved J-encoded phenylalanine. Sequences without an unambiguous match to a single V gene segment were excluded from the earlier analysis of 450 to 650 of the donors. An earlier analysis of some 500 of the donors classified V segments as functional when productive rearrangements were above 56.7% and as segregating when the standard deviation between donors was above 5%. A statistical classification framework was developed to diagnose cytomegalovirus status using the catalog of TCR beta chain sequences. In a later analysis, TCR nucleotide sequences were compared against IMGT/GENE-DB human TR gene sequences so that V and J genes could be assigned. A later analysis assigned CDR3 sequences and most-parsimonious VDJ recombination scenarios with the TCRdist pipeline. A later analysis defined each TCR beta chain by its CDR3 amino acid sequence plus V-gene family, and excluded reads lacking a unique V-gene family. As a way to deal with suspected cross-contamination and a sequencing artifact, a later analysis dropped hundreds of nucleotide sequences that were highly shared and had low generation probability. In a later analysis, a clonal expansion index was calculated for each public chain from normalized within-repertoire ranks of inferred template counts. Generation probabilities in a later analysis came from a VDJ recombination model fitted to out-of-frame rearrangements, and those results were checked against IGoR. Hypergeometric tests were used in a later analysis to score TCR-TCR, TCR-HLA and TCR-CMV co-occurrence, with a repertoire-size bias correction applied to the TCR pairs. A later analysis estimated false discovery rates by permuting HLA or CMV assignments 20 times. In a later analysis, co-occurring TCRs were grouped with DBSCAN, and TCRdist sequence similarity was added when clustering was performed within HLA-allele-positive subsets. Repertoires with fewer than 30,000 or more than 120,000 public chains were left out of co-occurrence clustering, as were five repertoires with anomalous nucleotide sharing. TCRdb provides this immuneACCESS table in a form limited to in-frame rearrangements. Some clones are lacking; in checked studies, under half of them reflect an unresolved V gene, and why the rest are absent is not known. V, J and clone size are taken as reported in that table, and D and trimming were inferred from the DNA itself. The sample records 130,000 or so clones, 7% to 9.5% of which are singletons. The ten largest account for 6% to 7.5% of the sample.

This sample is part of a study of cytomegalovirus exposure and HLA in healthy donors (dated by TCRdb to the late 2010s). In terms of the full investigation: According to an earlier analysis of 587 of the donors, some 180 million T cells yielded 117 million unique TCR beta sequences and about 300 Gb of sequence data. Approximately 300 gigabases of sequencing data and around 80 million unique TCR sequences made up an early release that covered some 640 HLA-typed donors. Of the roughly 410 genotyped donors, 70% to 90% were placed in the genetic ancestry cluster associated with self-reported Caucasian donors. The study was designed to test whether signatures of past pathogen exposure could be identified by cataloging public T cell receptors. The T cell repertoires of 670 or so subjects were profiled by immunosequencing and related to cytomegalovirus serostatus. Along with the roughly 700-subject first cohort, a separate validation cohort of 120 different subjects was used. To predict cytomegalovirus infection status, the study brought together high-throughput TCR immunosequencing, statistical association of individual TCRs with disease status, and machine learning. A later analysis re-analyzed previously published TCR beta repertoires from 666 donors and added high-resolution HLA genotyping to study TCR occurrence patterns. Rather than using new phenotypic data, the later analysis identified candidate immune exposures from TCR beta sequences and from how often those sequences occurred across donors. An earlier analysis of around 640 of the donors used high-throughput TCR beta sequencing to judge whether each TCR beta V gene segment behaved as functional or pseudogenic. Alongside the repertoire data, information on donor age, sex, ethnicity and CMV serostatus was compiled. A later genetic analysis took genome-wide SNP genotypes for about 55% of the 666 donors and used that subset as a discovery cohort. Every discovery cohort repertoire had been produced on one sequencing platform. Both class I and class II loci were covered by HLA typing, at four-digit resolution. Typing coverage varied by locus: about 629-640 donors for A, B, C, DRB1 and DQB1; around 560 for DQA1; around 570 for DPA1; more than 450 for DPB1. Because of strong linkage in the cohort, roughly five DR-DQ haplotypes were treated as single units for association and clustering. Among a few hundred genotyped donors of the cohort, an average of approximately 230,000 unique TCR beta nucleotide sequences were sequenced per donor, roughly a sixth of them non-productive. The study at large found these results: A further reported finding was that TCR beta sequences accurately predicted the HLA-A and HLA-B alleles for most subjects in the first cohort. V-gene and J-gene trimming of TCR beta chains was associated with a missense DCLRE1C variant in a later genetic analysis, and the association was replicated in an independent cohort. Only TCR beta chains were sequenced in this cohort, and the absence of alpha or paired-chain data limited detectable features. A group of highly shared sequence variants was considered likely to be a technical artifact of the sequencing pipeline. In both the original and validation cohorts, the classifier was reported to diagnose cytomegalovirus status with high specificity and sensitivity. In a later analysis, the rate of TCR association differed among HLA loci, with DRB1 alleles having the most associated TCRs and HLA-C alleles having the fewest. In the study, about 150 TCR beta chains were listed as associated with cytomegalovirus. When HLA alleles, especially DR and DQ, strongly co-occurred, TCR associations were difficult to assign to individual alleles. Roughly uniform sequencing depth across donors was assumed in presence/absence analyses, although this assumption may not hold. In an earlier analysis of a few hundred of the donors, most TCR beta V segments were observed in productive rearrangements about 87% or about 30% of the time, broadly matching IMGT annotations. Because HLA typing was unavailable for some donors at each locus, only the typed subset was used in association tests. Immune exposure information for the cohort was limited to CMV serostatus. The 87-base-pair reads could not distinguish some IMGT-functional V segments, including TRBV6-2 and TRBV6-3, so those segments were excluded. In a later analysis, HLA-associated TCR beta chains were found to be more clonally expanded and to have lower generation probabilities than equally common non-associated chains. In a later analysis, some 18,000 TCR beta sequences were associated with specific HLA alleles at a false discovery rate of 0.05. The earlier analysis of approximately 560 of the donors excluded approximately 17 rarely observed V segments, including chromosome 9 orphons, because counts were too low. A few of the identified cytomegalovirus-associated TCR beta chains were confirmed in vitro to be specific for cytomegalovirus antigens. According to a later analysis, parvovirus B19, influenza, CMV and Epstein-Barr virus appeared linked to several top co-occurrence clusters. According to a later genetic analysis, donors in an Asian-associated ancestry cluster had fewer N-insertions in productive TCRs than the approximately 610-donor mean. Most TCR sequences were seen in very few donors, while some public TCRs were found in many individuals. In a later analysis, most CMV-associated TCR beta chains were found to appear HLA-restricted, with HLA associations seemingly driven largely by CMV exposure. Linkage disequilibrium might explain the correlated functional status among segregating V segments, but an unknown experimental factor could not be excluded. The authors suggested that the approach could potentially be generalized to other disease states and immunological phenotypes.

The cohort consisted of 600 to 750 healthy bone marrow donors. Cohort members were all nominally healthy when sampled, although unrecorded immune exposures were likely present. The donor tested CMV seropositive and was one of the 289 seropositive cohort members. Every donor gave a peripheral blood sample, and the peripheral blood mononuclear cells from that sample were used for TCR beta sequencing. The Qiagen DNeasy Blood Extraction Kit was used to extract genomic DNA from the blood cell samples. The sequence is built from TRBV9 and TRBJ1-1; 7 of the junction bases match TRBD1. The sample taken for sequencing was PBMCs. The receptor's source is a woman aged 40 to 50 in good health and CMV-seropositive. The CDR3 region has the sequence CASSVGQGGTEAFF. The nucleotide sequence reads TGTGCCAGCAGCGTAGGACAGGGAGGCACTGAAGCTTTCTTT. Where the CDR3 stops, the reference TRBV9 and TRBJ1-1 genes take over; the full variable domain is DSGVTQTPKHLITATGQRVTLRCSPRSGDLSVYWYQQSLDQGLQFLIQYYNGEERAKGNILERFSAQQFPDLHSELNLSSLELGDSALYFCASSVGQGGTEAFFGQGTRLTVV.